The 18 T cell receptor beta chains below were found in one sample sequenced in a study of T cell responses to AZD1222 COVID-19 vaccine. TCRdb's table, derived via immunoSEQ multiplex PCR, lists solely in-frame clones and lacks some. The profile shows 130,000 or so clones, over 75% of them singletons. The specimen was peripheral blood, collected on day 0 of AZD1222 vaccination. The receptor source for this set is an adult in good health.

This chain uses TRBV3-1 (or the pseudogene TRBV3-2) with TRBJ1-1, with D uncertain. Germline V gives CDR1 LGHDT, CDR2 YNNKEL (reference sequence). Trimming removed 4 bases at V and 3 bases at J, with 12 bases between. The CDR3 consists of 14 residues. In DNA form, the CDR3 reads TGTGCCAGCAGCCTCCAAACATGGGACACTGAAGCTTTCTTT. Translation gives CASSLQTWDTEAFF.

The chain recombines TRBV30 with TRBJ1-1, with D possibly TRBD1 on 5 matching bases. V lost 4 bases and J lost 0, with 12 bases in between. This CDR3 is 14 amino acids long. Germline values: CDR1 GTSNPN, CDR2 SVGIG (reference sequence). As DNA, the CDR3 is TGTGCCTGGAAAGTACAGGTGATGAACACTGAAGCTTTCTTT. It encodes CAWKVQVMNTEAFF.

This chain joins TRBV18 and TRBJ1-2; D call uncertain. V gave up 0 bases and J gave up 12 bases, with 11 bases separating them. Germline lookup yields CDR1 KGHSH and CDR2 LQKENI. The CDR3 loop spans 12 amino acids. The CDR3 here is CASSPPAQRHTF. CDR3 sequence (DNA): TGTGCCAGCTCACCACCGGCACAGCGGCACACCTTC.

The chain has TRBV10-3 and TRBJ2-7; D could derive from TRBD1 or TRBD2 (7 bases each). The germline V gene has CDR1 ENHRY and CDR2 SYGVKD. The CDR3 runs to 16 residues. V lost 0 bases, J lost 6 bases, and 18 bases lay in between. CDR3 loop: CAISESWEGAYAEQYF. CDR3 DNA: TGTGCCATCAGTGAGTCGTGGGAGGGGGCATATGCCGAGCAGTACTTC.

This clone was observed once. Written as DNA, the CDR3 is TGCGCCAGCAGGACGGGACCAAATCAGCCCCAGCATTTT. As protein: CASRTGPNQPQHF. The chain recombines TRBV5-1 with TRBJ1-5; maybe TRBD1 (5 bases). V was trimmed by 5 bases and J by 4 bases, leaving 10 bases between them. The CDR3 covers 13 residues. Germline V gene sequence: CDR1 SGHRS, CDR2 YFSETQ.

CDR3 nucleotides: TGTGCCACCAGACAGGGAGGCGAGCAGTTCTTC. Amino acid sequence: CATRQGGEQFF. The chain combines TRBV24-1 with TRBJ2-1; D assignment may be TRBD1 or TRBD2 (6 bases each). This CDR3 comprises 11 residues. V was shortened by 7 bases and J by 10 bases, with 10 bases between the two germline ends. CDR1 is KGHDR, CDR2 SFDVKD, per germline.

J is TRBJ1-2 and V is TRBV27; tentative D call: TRBD1 (6 bases). Trimming took off 2 bases at V and 0 bases at J, with 13 bases between the two ends. CDR1 MNHEY and CDR2 SMNVEV come from the germline V gene (reference sequence). This CDR3 comprises 16 residues. CDR3: CASSLGGGTPNYGYTF. CDR3 sequence (DNA): TGTGCCAGCAGTTTAGGGGGTGGGACACCTAACTATGGCTACACCTTC.

V gene TRBV28 combines with J gene TRBJ1-3, with D perhaps matching TRBD1 (6 bases). Germline CDR1 is MDHEN and CDR2 is SYDVKM. The V and J ends lost 6 bases and 4 bases respectively, with 16 bases between them. The CDR3 contains 15 residues. The CDR3 DNA reads as TGTGCCAGCAGGAAAACAGGGTTCAACGGAAACACCATATATTTT. This encodes CASRKTGFNGNTIYF.

The chain recombines TRBV2 with TRBJ2-7; 7 bases match TRBD1. This CDR3 region has 14 residues. V lost 4 bases to trimming and J lost 3 bases; unmatched junction nucleotides: 6. Germline-derived CDR1 and CDR2 are SNHLY and FYNNEI. The CDR3 DNA sequence: TGTGCCAGCAGTGGACAGGGAAAAGGCTACGAGCAGTACTTC. This sequence encodes CASSGQGKGYEQYF.

This clone was counted only a few times. The chain employs TRBV21-1 and TRBJ1-2. TRBV21-1 is termed a pseudogene. The CDR3 runs to 19 residues. DNA for the CDR3: TGTGCCAGCAGCAAAAGCGGGGAGCCTGCAGGGAACGACCAGTTTGGCTACACCTTC. Its protein product is CASSKSGEPAGNDQFGYTF.

V and J are TRBV27 and TRBJ2-1; 14 bases are a match to TRBD2. CDR3 size: 15 residues. CDR1 and CDR2 (germline): MNHEY, SMNVEV (reference sequence). Trimming at V came to 5 bases and at J to 5 bases, leaving 2 bases not matched to a gene. This CDR3 is CASSGTSGGHNEQFF. CDR3 nucleotides: TGTGCCAGCAGTGGGACTAGCGGGGGCCACAATGAGCAGTTCTTC.

The chain recombines TRBV13 with TRBJ1-5; 8 bases are shared with TRBD1. J lost 9 bases, V lost 0 bases, and 7 bases had no gene match. Per germline, CDR1 PRHDT and CDR2 FYEKMQ (reference sequence). This CDR3 has 15 residues. The CDR3: CASSLGTGVGGPQHF. In DNA, the CDR3 is TGTGCCAGCAGCTTAGGGACAGGGGTCGGGGGGCCCCAGCATTTT.

This clone has a single count. The chain employs TRBV19 and TRBJ1-5; D call uncertain. The germline V gene has CDR1 LNHDA and CDR2 SQIVND (reference sequence). Trimming shortened V by 3 bases and J by 2 bases, and 8 bases separated the two germline ends. This CDR3 has 14 amino acids. The CDR3, as DNA: TGTGCCAGTAGTATTTGGGGTGGCAATCAGCCCCAGCATTTT. It encodes CASSIWGGNQPQHF.

The chain joins TRBV3-1 (or the pseudogene TRBV3-2) to TRBJ1-3, with D unclear. V gave up 0 bases and J gave up 1 base, with 4 bases separating them. The CDR3 sequence is 14 residues long. CDR1 is LGHDT and CDR2 is YNNKEL in the germline V gene (reference sequence). The CDR3 DNA reads as TGTGCCAGCAGCCAAGATTCTTCTGGAAACACCATATATTTT. It translates to CASSQDSSGNTIYF.

The chain has TRBV7-2 and TRBJ2-3; tentatively, D is TRBD2 (5 bases). The germline CDR1 and CDR2 sequences are SGHTA and FQGNSA. The CDR3 runs 14 residues. The V end was cut by 3 bases, the J end by 1 base, with 8 bases between. This CDR3 reads CASSFLAGTDTQYF. Written as DNA, the CDR3 is TGTGCCAGCAGCTTCCTAGCCGGCACAGATACGCAGTATTTT.

The gene calls are TRBV28 and TRBJ2-1, with TRBD1 identical over 9 bases. The germline CDR1 and CDR2 sequences are MDHEN and SYDVKM. J was trimmed by 8 bases and V by 4 bases; bases with no gene match: 3. The CDR3 extends over 13 amino acids. The CDR3 here is CASSSGQGDEQFF. In DNA, the CDR3 is TGTGCCAGCAGTTCGGGACAGGGCGATGAGCAGTTCTTC.

The CDR3, as DNA: TGCGCCAGCAGCCAAGACCCGGAATCCCTGCGGCCCCAGCATTTT. Translated: CASSQDPESLRPQHF. The chain links TRBV4-1 to TRBJ1-5; D is unresolved. This CDR3 spans 15 amino acids. In germline, CDR1 is MGHRA, CDR2 YSYEKL. With 0 bases removed from V and 9 bases from J, the gap between germline ends came to 15 bases.

V usage is TRBV3-1 (or the pseudogene TRBV3-2) and J usage is TRBJ1-1, with D possibly being TRBD1 (6 bases). This CDR3 region has 15 residues. Germline V gene lookup returns CDR1 LGHDT and CDR2 YNNKEL (reference sequence). V was cut by 3 bases and J by 2 bases, with 13 bases left in between. CDR3: CASSHTGAGNTEAFF. CDR3 coding DNA: TGTGCCAGCAGCCATACGGGGGCGGGAAACACTGAAGCTTTCTTT.